This entry lists 18 T cell receptor beta chains sequenced from one sample in a study of CD8 T cells in Susac syndrome. RNA in amounts of roughly 0.45 to 1 ug was reverse transcribed with random hexamers. From the immunoSEQ multiplex PCR reads, TCRdb called clonotypes with MiXCR, one entry per CDR3 protein. The sample holds 250,000 to 300,000 distinct CDR3 sequences, about 89% seen once. Sequenced input: CD8+ T cells from PBMCs. The receptors were gathered from a human donor with multiple sclerosis.

The chain combines TRBV30 with TRBJ2-7; 11 bases are a match to TRBD2. The V segment lost 7 bases and the J segment 7 bases; nucleotides outside the gene matches: 3. This CDR3 spans 11 amino acids. Germline lookup yields CDR1 GTSNPN and CDR2 SVGIG (reference sequence). This CDR3 reads CASTSGGEQYF. CDR3 nucleotide sequence: TGTGCCTCCACTAGCGGGGGTGAGCAGTACTTC.

The chain recombines TRBV27 with TRBJ2-7, with D perhaps matching TRBD2 (6 bases). The V and J ends lost 3 bases and 3 bases respectively, with 36 bases between them. CDR1 MNHEY and CDR2 SMNVEV come from the germline V gene (reference sequence). The CDR3 covers 22 residues. The CDR3 DNA follows: TGTGCCAGCAGTTTTTTCCGGGGGATGCAGAGGTCCCCCTACGGCCACTACTACGAGCAGTACTTC. Translated, it gives CASSFFRGMQRSPYGHYYEQYF.

The rearrangement joins TRBV6-1 to TRBJ2-2; a possible D gene is TRBD2 (5 bases). V lost 3 bases, J lost 7 bases, and 18 bases lay in between. Germline V lookup: CDR1 MNHNS, CDR2 SASEGT. The CDR3 runs 16 residues. This chain's CDR3 is CASSDRPSSSGGELFF. CDR3 in DNA: TGTGCCAGCAGTGACCGACCCTCCTCCAGCGGCGGGGAGCTGTTTTTT.

The gene calls are TRBV24-1 and TRBJ2-6; no definite D call. Germline V gene data show CDR1 as KGHDR and CDR2 as SFDVKD. The CDR3 has 13 residues. V lost 7 bases to trimming and J lost 2 bases, with 5 bases between them. The CDR3 DNA follows: TGTGCCACCAGGGAACCTGGGGCCAACGTCCTGACTTTC. It yields the protein CATREPGANVLTF.

The J gene is TRBJ2-7, the V gene TRBV28; 9 positions agree with TRBD2. The CDR3 covers 16 residues. V was pared by 5 bases and J by 7 bases, with 15 bases of the junction left unmatched. CDR1 and CDR2 (germline): MDHEN, SYDVKM. The CDR3 loop reads CASSPLQRGAPSEQYF. CDR3 in DNA: TGTGCCAGCAGTCCTCTCCAGCGGGGGGCCCCGTCGGAGCAGTACTTC.

The chain has TRBV12-5 and TRBJ2-1; 14 positions agree with TRBD2. The CDR3 is made up of 17 amino acids. Trimming at V came to 5 bases and at J to 9 bases, leaving 12 bases not matched to a gene. Looked up from germline, CDR1 is LGHNT and CDR2 is FRNRAP. In DNA, the CDR3 is TGTGCTAGTGGTGTATGGGGACTAGCGGGAGCGGGTAGTGAGCAGTTCTTC. It is translated as CASGVWGLAGAGSEQFF.

The DNA of the CDR3 is TGTGCCAGCAGCAAAGGTGGAGGGGTAGCGGGAGCGCACTACGAGCAGTACTTC. Protein: CASSKGGGVAGAHYEQYF. V gene TRBV21-1 combines with J gene TRBJ2-7; TRBD2 was called by the table and not checked on the DNA. TRBV21-1 is a documented pseudogene. The length of the CDR3 is 18 residues.

CDR3 DNA: TGTGCCAGCGGAGGACAGGCAACTGGAAACACCATATATTTT. Translated: CASGGQATGNTIYF. J is TRBJ1-3 and V is TRBV6-5; TRBD1 matches 7 bases. The V gene's germline CDR1 is MNHEY and CDR2 SVGAGI. V was pared by 8 bases and J by 2 bases, with 6 bases of the junction left unmatched. This CDR3 is 14 amino acids long.

The chain is built from TRBV6-5 and TRBJ2-1; a weak D match, TRBD2 (6 bases). The germline gives CDR1 MNHEY, CDR2 SVGAGI. V was clipped by 10 bases and J by 6 bases, with 16 bases between them. This CDR3 region has 13 residues. DNA for the CDR3: TGTGCCACCACTAGCCTATTAAGCAATGAGCAGTTCTTC. Translating gives CATTSLLSNEQFF.

The genes are TRBV30 and TRBJ2-3; 10 nucleotides agree with TRBD2. CDR3 length: 12 amino acids. After removal of 5 bases from V and 11 bases from J, the junction contained 7 bases not matched to a gene. Germline CDR1 reads GTSNPN; CDR2 reads SVGIG (reference sequence). CDR3 residues: CAWALQREGQYF. As DNA, the CDR3 is TGTGCCTGGGCCCTCCAGCGGGAGGGGCAGTATTTT.

This chain links TRBV20-1 with TRBJ2-6; 7 nucleotides agree with TRBD1. CDR3 length: 16 residues. In germline, CDR1 is DFQATT, CDR2 SNEGSKA (reference sequence). V dropped 4 bases and J dropped 1; count of bases not matched to a gene: 7. The CDR3 bases are TGCAGTGCTACCGACAGGGATAGATCTGGGGCCAACGTCCTGACTTTC. This encodes CSATDRDRSGANVLTF.

The V call is TRBV19, the J call TRBJ1-5; the match to TRBD1 covers 7 bases. V was clipped by 4 bases and J by 0 bases; unmatched bases: 9. The length of the CDR3 is 17 residues. From germline, CDR1 is LNHDA and CDR2 SQIVND (reference sequence). CDR3 region: CASSTLSQGGSNQPQHF. Written as DNA, the CDR3 is TGTGCCAGTAGTACTCTGTCTCAGGGGGGTAGCAATCAGCCCCAGCATTTT.

V and J are TRBV5-6 and TRBJ2-5; D possibly corresponds to TRBD2 (6 bases). The CDR3 totals 16 residues. CDR1 and CDR2 from the germline V gene are SGHDT and YYEEEE. Trimming left V 4 bases short and J 5 bases short, with 21 bases between. Here the CDR3 reads CASSKEQAGIEETQYF. CDR3 DNA sequence: TGTGCCAGCAGCAAGGAACAGGCGGGGATTGAGGAGACCCAGTACTTC.

The chain combines TRBV12-3 or TRBV12-4 with TRBJ2-2, with D unresolved. This CDR3 is 14 amino acids long. Between the trimmed V and J ends, which lost 7 bases and 0 bases, there was a span of 9 bases. Written as DNA, the CDR3 is TGTGCCAGCACTCCGGTGTCGAACACCGGGGAGCTGTTTTTT. It yields the protein CASTPVSNTGELFF.

V usage is TRBV3-1 and J usage is TRBJ1-5; no reliable D call. Germline loops: CDR1 LGHDT, CDR2 YNNKEL (reference sequence). The length of the CDR3 is 13 residues. Trimming shortened V by 6 bases and J by 4 bases, and 10 bases separated the two germline ends. The CDR3 loop reads CASSPVGNQPQHF. The CDR3 bases are TGTGCCAGCAGTCCCGTGGGAAATCAGCCCCAGCATTTT.

The chain joins TRBV6-6 to TRBJ1-1; D unclear. Trimming cost V 4 bases and J 4 bases, with 4 bases left between them. Germline loops: CDR1 MNHNY, CDR2 SVGAGI (reference sequence). The CDR3 is made up of 11 amino acids. The CDR3 reads CASSSGTEAFF. CDR3 nucleotides: TGTGCCAGCAGTTCTGGCACTGAAGCTTTCTTT.

The chain combines TRBV4-3 with TRBJ2-2; D is possibly TRBD1 (5 bases). The V gene lost 0 bases and the J gene lost 0 bases, with 14 bases spanning the gap. Germline-derived CDR1 and CDR2 are LGHNA and YSLEER. This CDR3 spans 18 amino acids. This chain's CDR3 is CASSQDWGWVSNTGELFF. In DNA form, the CDR3 reads TGCGCCAGCAGCCAAGACTGGGGCTGGGTGTCGAACACCGGGGAGCTGTTTTTT.

This chain connects TRBV6-2 or TRBV6-3 to TRBJ2-5, with 11 nucleotides matching TRBD2. Germline loops: CDR1 MNHEY, CDR2 SVGEGT. The CDR3 runs to 19 residues. J was trimmed by 1 base and V by 0 bases; bases with no gene match: 10. CDR3 sequence (DNA): TGTGCCAGCAGTTACTCGACTCCCGGGACTAGCGGAACCCAAGAGACCCAGTACTTC. Translation gives CASSYSTPGTSGTQETQYF.